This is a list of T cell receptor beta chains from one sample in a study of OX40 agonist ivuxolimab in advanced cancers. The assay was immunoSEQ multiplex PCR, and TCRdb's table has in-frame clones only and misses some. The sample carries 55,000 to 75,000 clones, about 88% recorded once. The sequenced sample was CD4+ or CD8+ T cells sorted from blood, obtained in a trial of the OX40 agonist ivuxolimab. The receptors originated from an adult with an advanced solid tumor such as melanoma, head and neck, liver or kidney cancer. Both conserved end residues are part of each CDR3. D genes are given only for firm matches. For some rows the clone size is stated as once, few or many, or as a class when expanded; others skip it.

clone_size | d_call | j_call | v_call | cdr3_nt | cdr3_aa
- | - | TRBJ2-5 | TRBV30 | TGTGCTAAGTTTGAGGGGGGGTACCAAGAGACCCAGTACTTC | CAKFEGGYQETQYF
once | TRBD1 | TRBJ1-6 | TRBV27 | TGTGCCAGCCGAGGGGGCGCGTGGAATTCACCCCTCCACTTT | CASRGGAWNSPLHF
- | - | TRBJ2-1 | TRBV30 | TGTGCCTGGAGCCGAGGAAGGGAGAACAATGAGCAGTTCTTC | CAWSRGRENNEQFF
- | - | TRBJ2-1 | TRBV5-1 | TGCGCCAGCAGCTTGGCCGTTAGTGCCAATGAGCAGTTCTTC | CASSLAVSANEQFF
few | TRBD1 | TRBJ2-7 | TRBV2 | TGTGCCAGCAGGCGGGACAGGGGCGACGAGCAGTACTTC | CASRRDRGDEQYF
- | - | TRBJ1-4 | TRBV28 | TGTGCCAGCAGGTCTTGGGCGGGGGGTAATGAAAAACTGTTTTTT | CASRSWAGGNEKLFF
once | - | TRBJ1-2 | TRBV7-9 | TGTGCCAGCAGCTTAGCGGGGAGACCGGATGGCTACACCTTC | CASSLAGRPDGYTF
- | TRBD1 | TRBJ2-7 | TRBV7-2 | TGTGCCAGCAGCTTATCAGGGGGCCTCTACGAGCAGTACTTC | CASSLSGGLYEQYF
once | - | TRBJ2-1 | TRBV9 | TGTGCCAGCAGCGCCAGGGGTAGGGACAATGAGCAGTTCTTC | CASSARGRDNEQFF
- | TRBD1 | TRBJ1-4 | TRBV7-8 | TGTGCCAGCAGCTCGATGACAGGGACAAATGAAAAACTGTTTTTT | CASSSMTGTNEKLFF
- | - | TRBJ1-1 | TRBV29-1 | TGCAGCGGCGTTACAGGGAACACTGAAGCTTTCTTT | CSGVTGNTEAFF
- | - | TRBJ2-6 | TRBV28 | TGTGCCAGCAGTCAGGGGGGGGCCAACGTCCTGACTTTC | CASSQGGANVLTF
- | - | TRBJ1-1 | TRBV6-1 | TGTGCCAGCAGTGAAGATGGCGGTAGAAGAACTGAAGCTTTCTTT | CASSEDGGRRTEAFF
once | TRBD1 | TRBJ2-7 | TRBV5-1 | TGCGCCAGCAGCTTGGACAGGGGCTCCTACGAGCAGTACTTC | CASSLDRGSYEQYF
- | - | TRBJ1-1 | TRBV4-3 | TGCGCCAGCAGCCAAGCGGATGACTCGAACACTGAAGCTTTCTTT | CASSQADDSNTEAFF
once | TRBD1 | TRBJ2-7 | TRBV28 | TGTGCCAGCAGTCAGACGACAGGGCCCCGGCAGTACTTC | CASSQTTGPRQYF
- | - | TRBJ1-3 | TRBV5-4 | TGTGCCAGCAGCTCCCCCCGCTCTGGAAACACCATATATTTT | CASSSPRSGNTIYF
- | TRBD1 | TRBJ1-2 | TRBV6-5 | TGTGCCAGCAGCCAGGACAGGAACTACTATGGCTACACCTTC | CASSQDRNYYGYTF
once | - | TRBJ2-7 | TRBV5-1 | TGCGCCAGCAGCTCAGGAGGGCTCTCCTACGAGCAGTACTTC | CASSSGGLSYEQYF
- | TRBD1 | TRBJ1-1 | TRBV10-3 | TGTGCCATCAGTGACTCGGGACAGGGGGTTCGGGCTTTCTTT | CAISDSGQGVRAFF
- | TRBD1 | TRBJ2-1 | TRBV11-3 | TGTGCCAGCAGTTTCGACAGGGGGCTAGGCAATGAGCAGTTCTTC | CASSFDRGLGNEQFF
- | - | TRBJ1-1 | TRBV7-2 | TGTGCCAGCAGCTTAAAGGTCGGGGGCGGGACTGAAGCTTTCTTT | CASSLKVGGGTEAFF
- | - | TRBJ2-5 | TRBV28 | TGTGCCAGCAGCTCCCATAAGGGGGAGGTTATGGTTAAAGAGACCCAGTACTTC | CASSSHKGEVMVKETQYF
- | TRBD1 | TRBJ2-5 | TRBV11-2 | TGTGCCAGCAGCTCGCAATTCAGGACAGGGGTCAGGACCCAAGAGACCCAGTACTTC | CASSSQFRTGVRTQETQYF
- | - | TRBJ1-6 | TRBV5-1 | TGCGCCAGCAGCCTCCGGGACCCGAATTCACCCCTCCACTTT | CASSLRDPNSPLHF
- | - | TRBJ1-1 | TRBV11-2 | TGTGCCAGCAGCTTAATCGGATACAGACAGGATCGTGAAGCTTTCTTT | CASSLIGYRQDREAFF
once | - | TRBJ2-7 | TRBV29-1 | TGCAGCGTGGCGGACTACGAGCAGTACTTC | CSVADYEQYF
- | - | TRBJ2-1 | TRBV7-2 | TGTGCCAGCAGCTTAGCGGGAGCCCACAATGAGCAGTTCTTC | CASSLAGAHNEQFF
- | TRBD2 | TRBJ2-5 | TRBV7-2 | TGTGCCAGCAGCTTTAGCGGGAGGGCCAGGGAGACCCAGTACTTC | CASSFSGRARETQYF
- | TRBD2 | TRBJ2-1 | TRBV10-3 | TGTGCCTTTCATAGCGGGACGGGGGAGCAGTTCTTC | CAFHSGTGEQFF
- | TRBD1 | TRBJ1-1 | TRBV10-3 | TGTGCCACACAAAATCCGGGACAGGGTATGAACACTGAAGCTTTCTTT | CATQNPGQGMNTEAFF
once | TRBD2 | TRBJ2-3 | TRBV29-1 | TGCAGCGTAGACTCAAGCGGGGGGGTCACAGATACGCAGTATTTT | CSVDSSGGVTDTQYF
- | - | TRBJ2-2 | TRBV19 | TGTGCCAGTAGTGGGCGACAGGTTTCCGGGGAGCTGTTTTTT | CASSGRQVSGELFF
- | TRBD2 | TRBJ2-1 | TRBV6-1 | TGTGCCAGCAGTGAGGGGACTAGCGGGGTCAATGAGCAGTTCTTC | CASSEGTSGVNEQFF
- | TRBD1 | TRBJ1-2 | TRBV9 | TGTGCCAGCAGCGCGCTACGACAGGGCGGCTACACCTTC | CASSALRQGGYTF
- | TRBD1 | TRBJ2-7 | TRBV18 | TGTGCCAGCTCAGACCTACCGGGACAGGGCTACGAGCAGTACTTC | CASSDLPGQGYEQYF
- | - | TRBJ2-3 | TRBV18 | TGTGCCAGCTCACCACAGGGCACAGATACGCAGTATTTT | CASSPQGTDTQYF
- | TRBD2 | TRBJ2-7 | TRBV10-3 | TGTGCCATCCGACTAGCGGTATCCTACGAGCAGTACTTC | CAIRLAVSYEQYF
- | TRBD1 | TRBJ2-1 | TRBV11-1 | TGTGCCAGCAGCTCGGGACAGCACAATGAGCAGTTCTTC | CASSSGQHNEQFF
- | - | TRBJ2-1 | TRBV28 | TGTGCCAGCAGTTTATCGGGACAACTCTCCTACAATGAGCAGTTCTTC | CASSLSGQLSYNEQFF
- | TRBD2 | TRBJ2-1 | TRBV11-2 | TGTGCCAGCAGCTTAGTTGGTCGTGGCAGCGGGAGATTCCATGAGCAGTTCTTC | CASSLVGRGSGRFHEQFF
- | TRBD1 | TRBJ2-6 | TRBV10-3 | TGTGCCACGACAGGGTCTGGGGCCAACGTCCTGACTTTC | CATTGSGANVLTF
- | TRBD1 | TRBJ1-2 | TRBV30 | TGTGCCTGGAGGATTGGACAGGGGGCGTCTGGCTACACCTTC | CAWRIGQGASGYTF
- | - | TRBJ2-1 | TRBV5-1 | TGCGCCAGCAGCTTGTATGGTAGCGCGAAAAACAATGAGCAGTTCTTC | CASSLYGSAKNNEQFF
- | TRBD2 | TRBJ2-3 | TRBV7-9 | TGTGCCAGCAGCTTAGGGACTAGCGGGAGTCTAGATACGCAGTATTTT | CASSLGTSGSLDTQYF
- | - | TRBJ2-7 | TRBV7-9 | TGTGCCAGCAGCTCTTATAGCGGAGACCAGGGGCAGTACTTC | CASSSYSGDQGQYF
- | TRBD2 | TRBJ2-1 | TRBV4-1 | TGCGCCAGCAGCCAAGCTCGTACCGGGACTAGTAGGAATGAGCAGTTCTTC | CASSQARTGTSRNEQFF
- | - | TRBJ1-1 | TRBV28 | TGTGCCAGCAGTTCTGGGGGCCGCGGCACTGAAGCTTTCTTT | CASSSGGRGTEAFF
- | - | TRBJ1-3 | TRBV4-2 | TGTGCCAGCAGCCAAGAAAAATCGGGGGGCTCTGGAAACACCATATATTTT | CASSQEKSGGSGNTIYF
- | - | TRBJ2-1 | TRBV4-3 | TGCGCCAGCAGCCAAGTCGAAGGACTCCTGCGATTCTTC | CASSQVEGLLRFF
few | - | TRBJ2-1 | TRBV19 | TGTGCCAGTAGTAGTGGACAGTTCTCCTACAATGAGCAGTTCTTC | CASSSGQFSYNEQFF
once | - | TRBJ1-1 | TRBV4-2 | TGTGCCAGCAGCTCTTTTGGTGGAAAAACTGAAGCTTTCTTT | CASSSFGGKTEAFF
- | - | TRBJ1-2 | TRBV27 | TGTGCCAGCAGTTTAGGGGGCAGTAACTATGGCTACACCTTC | CASSLGGSNYGYTF
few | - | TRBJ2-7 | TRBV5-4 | TGTGCCAGGTCGGAGGAGCAGTACTTC | CARSEEQYF
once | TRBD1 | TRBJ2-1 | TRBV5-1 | TGCGCCAGCAGCTCACAGGGGTGGGACAATGAGCAGTTCTTC | CASSSQGWDNEQFF
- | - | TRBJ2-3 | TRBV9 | TGTGCCAGCGCGGTAAGGGGGGACTACACAGATACGCAGTATTTT | CASAVRGDYTDTQYF
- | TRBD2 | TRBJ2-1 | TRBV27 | TGTGCCAGCAGACCCTCTAGCGGGAGGGGCAATGAGCAGTTCTTC | CASRPSSGRGNEQFF
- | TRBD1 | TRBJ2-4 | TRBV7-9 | TGTGCCAGCAGCCCCACTGGACAGGGGATATCCAAAAACATTCAGTACTTC | CASSPTGQGISKNIQYF